The clone carrying this T cell receptor (beta chain) appeared many times. No antigen is known for it. The sample is drawn from a study of Graves' ophthalmopathy and Graves' hyperthyroidism. Diagnosis used clinical symptoms, serum thyroxine, TRAb, thyroid ultrasound and orbital computed tomography. Notes on the study in general: At about 70% sensitivity and over 72% specificity, the model predicted progression of the ophthalmopathy.

RNA transcripts yielded amplified TCR beta CDR3 regions. Second-round multiplex PCR came after first-round RT-PCR with HTBI primers. TCRdb itself ran the multiplex PCR reads through MiXCR, one entry per CDR3 protein. The sample lists fewer than 600,000 distinct CDR3 sequences; 13% to 15% were seen once. Trimming at V came to 6 bases and at J to 3 bases, leaving 9 bases not matched to a gene. Germline V lookup: CDR1 MNHNS, CDR2 SASEGT. This CDR3 has 15 residues. The source of this sequence is a woman younger than 45 with Graves' ophthalmopathy. This chain uses TRBV6-1 with TRBJ1-2; 8 nucleotides agree with TRBD1. Sequences were obtained from blood. The CDR3 coding sequence is TGTGCCAGCAGCCAGGACAGGGATTACGACTATGGCTACACCTTC. Its translation is CASSQDRDYDYGYTF.